What follows describes a single TCR beta chain. What this receptor recognizes is not known. Per-base quality was not reported, and no clone a single base away is much larger than it. TCRbeta CDR3 regions were amplified from genomic DNA using the immunoSEQ Assay, a bias-controlled multiplex PCR. The study's own analysis went as follows. Within the assay, amplification of reference gene primers was used to estimate how many nucleated cells each sample contained. To quantify the absolute abundance of each unique TCRbeta CDR3 rearrangement, sequence reads were collapsed and filtered. For each sample, productive Simpson clonality was calculated as the square root of Simpson's diversity index across productive rearrangements. TCRdb took this table from immuneACCESS and kept in-frame rearrangements with V and J called. Such tables lack part of the clones; where checked against another copy, unresolved V genes explain under half of the gap, and the rest is unexplained. The D gene and trimming were derived from the DNA, and the V and J assignments and clone size from that table. In this sample the table shows under 450,000 clones, approximately 89% of which occur a single time. Together, the top ten hold roughly 1.6% of the sample.

This sample was taken from a study of blood T cell repertoires in COVID-19 (dated by TCRdb to about 2020). Study-wide context: Samples from collaborators originated in the United States, Italy and Spain and spanned both the acute and convalescent phases of COVID-19. Samples came from the ongoing ImmuneRACE study (first 160 participants) plus 1,254 subjects from 6 global collaborators. The dataset comprised deeply sampled blood TCRbeta repertoires from subjects exposed to, actively infected with, or recovered from COVID-19. Nearly every sample came with metadata listing a de-identified subject ID, COVID-19 status, age in years and sex. The prospective study material was composed of cDNA or gDNA derived from T cells, B-cell-depleted T cells, or PBMCs. A freely available public database, intended as a resource for researchers studying the immune response to SARS-CoV-2, is where the repertoires were released. Where available, HLA class I and class II types were taken from metadata supplied by the sample provider and were not determined by assay-based typing. General study outcomes and caveats: Clinical and demographic metadata were provided uncurated, with the amount varying by source and participant.

In Seattle, one collaborating source enrolled patients while the infection was active and tracked those patients longitudinally over the course of disease. Each collaborating institution followed its own protocols to collect whole blood in K2EDTA tubes. For TCRbeta analysis, collaborators shipped samples as frozen whole blood, isolated PBMCs, or DNA extracted from either of those sample types. From its cysteine to its phenylalanine, the CDR3 spans 14 amino acids. Only the CDR3 region is kept as DNA, spanning 42 bases read in frame from base 1. The germline V gene encodes CDR1 SGHDT and CDR2 YYEEEE. Compared with germline, V lacks 5 bases and J lacks 5 bases; bases without a gene match: 8.

Material for sequencing was peripheral blood. The TCR comes from a woman between 40 and 55 years old with COVID-19, enrolled during active disease. The rearranged chain carries TRBV5-6 and TRBJ1-2; the junction holds 8 bases that match TRBD1. Here the CDR3 is given as CASRGDRRLYGYTF. In nucleotides, the sequence is TGTGCCAGCAGGGGGGACAGGAGATTATATGGCTACACCTTC. The CDR3 plus the reference TRBV5-6 and TRBJ1-2 genes for the other parts give the full variable domain: DAGVTQSPTHLIKTRGQQVTLRCSPKSGHDTVSWYQQALGQGPQFIFQYYEEEERQRGNFPDRFSGHQFPNYSSELNVNALLLGDSALYLCASRGDRRLYGYTFGSGTRLTVV.